The clone carrying this T cell receptor beta chain was seen many times. Its antigen is not known. With 5 bases clipped from V and 2 bases from J, the junction kept 4 bases outside the gene matches. Germline V gives CDR1 SGHNT, CDR2 YENEEA. This CDR3 has 15 residues. This sample is part of a study of human T cells and chemical hapten exposure. Study context: How much TCR each sample yielded varied, mostly because pooled library volumes differed slightly.

Study-wide results and caveats: Large CDR3 similarity clusters arose significantly more often from expanded TCRs than from controls.

As for time point: patch test 2, 6 weeks after DPC sensitization. Treatment reported: therapeutic diphenylcyclopropenone sensitization with weekly scalp DPC. What the library attached to individual cDNA molecules were unique molecular identifiers. TCRdb re-called the RACE reads through MiXCR, storing one row per CDR3 protein. The data show some 45,000 distinct CDR3 sequences, 8% to 9.5% seen once. The sequencing here drew on whole blood, taken in connection with sensitization to the hapten diphenylcyclopropenone (DPC). This chain uses TRBV11-3 with TRBJ2-3; 10 positions agree with TRBD1. This clonotype was sampled from a woman aged 40 to 55 with alopecia areata. Some clones in this sample may be carry-over from other donors' samples. The CDR3 coding sequence is TGTGCCAGCAGCCCCCGACAGGGGGCCACAGATACGCAGTATTTT. Its translation is CASSPRQGATDTQYF.